A single sample is the source of the 26 T cell receptor beta chains below, sequenced in a study of blood T cells in healthy people across ages. A sample-barcoded 5' primer and a J-beta primer mix were used in a second PCR of roughly 6 to 11 cycles. Using its own MiXCR run on the 5' RACE reads, TCRdb lists one record per CDR3 protein. The sample records about 970,000 distinct CDR3 sequences, roughly 47% being singletons. The sample consisted of blood. All receptors derive from an older woman in good health.

This clonotype has just one count. The chain links TRBV6-5 to TRBJ1-4; D remains unclear. Germline CDR1 MNHEY, CDR2 SVGAGI. The length of the CDR3 is 13 residues. The V end lost 8 bases, the J end lost 8 bases, and 15 bases lay between the germline ends. The CDR3, as DNA: TGTGCCAGCCAAAAGGGTTACGGGGAAAAACTGTTTTTT. Amino acids: CASQKGYGEKLFF.

V usage is TRBV5-6 and J usage is TRBJ2-7; D is perhaps TRBD2 (6 bases). The length of the CDR3 is 15 residues. Trimming cost V 2 bases and J 2 bases, with 14 bases left between them. Germline V gene lookup returns CDR1 SGHDT and CDR2 YYEEEE. CDR3 sequence: CASSFRDSSPYEQYF. Written as DNA, the CDR3 is TGTGCCAGCAGCTTTAGGGACTCCTCTCCCTACGAGCAGTACTTC.

This clonotype was seen many times. The V and J genes are TRBV4-3 and TRBJ1-5; 9 bases are a match to TRBD1. Per germline, CDR1 LGHNA and CDR2 YSLEER. After removal of 4 bases from V and 4 bases from J, the junction contained 11 bases not matched to a gene. The CDR3 loop spans 17 amino acids. The CDR3 here is CASSRGIGQGRNQPQHF. CDR3 nucleotides: TGCGCCAGCAGCCGAGGCATCGGACAGGGGAGGAATCAGCCCCAGCATTTT.

This chain joins TRBV11-2 and TRBJ2-2; 8 bases map to TRBD2. The CDR3 length is 16 residues. Germline assignment: CDR1 SGHAT and CDR2 FQNNGV. J lost 6 bases, V lost 4 bases, and 10 bases had no gene match. The CDR3 region has the DNA TGTGCCAGCAGCTCAACGTTAGCGGGATACTCCGGGGAGCTGTTTTTT. As protein: CASSSTLAGYSGELFF.

This clonotype has only a few counts. The rearrangement uses TRBV20-1 and TRBJ2-5; unclear D gene. The J call is doubtful: the DNA matches TRBJ2-7 better. The CDR3 is 12 amino acids. CDR1 is DFQATT, CDR2 SNEGSKA, per germline (reference sequence). CDR3 sequence: CSAAGSSYEQYF. In DNA, the CDR3 is TGCAGTGCTGCCGGGTCCTCCTACGAGCAGTACTTC.

The chain couples TRBV6-6 to TRBJ2-4, with D uncertain. The CDR3 is 12 amino acids. Per germline, CDR1 MNHNY and CDR2 SVGAGI (reference sequence). V lost 0 bases, J lost 8 bases, and 5 bases lay in between. The CDR3, as DNA: TGTGCCAGCAGTTACTCCCAGGACATTCAGTACTTC. Residues: CASSYSQDIQYF.

The table lists this clonotype with a few counts. The rearrangement uses TRBV15 and TRBJ2-1, with 7 bases matching TRBD1. Losses at the gene ends were 2 bases for V and 8 bases for J; bases not matched to a gene: 6. The CDR3 spans 14 residues. Germline-derived CDR1 and CDR2 are LNHNV and YYDKDF (reference sequence). The CDR3 is CATSRSDRVDEQFF. The CDR3 region has the DNA TGTGCCACCAGCAGATCAGACAGGGTCGATGAGCAGTTCTTC.

V gene TRBV6-2 or TRBV6-3 combines with J gene TRBJ2-7, with TRBD2 identical over 8 bases. CDR3 length: 12 amino acids. V trimming: 6 bases; J trimming: 9 bases; junction bases outside the gene matches: 7. The germline V gene has CDR1 MNHEY and CDR2 SVGEGT. The CDR3 sequence is CASRGAGVVQYF. The CDR3 DNA follows: TGTGCCAGCAGAGGAGCGGGAGTCGTGCAGTACTTC.

The chain is built from TRBV4-2 and TRBJ2-1; possibly TRBD2 for D (6 bases). Germline V gives CDR1 LGHNA, CDR2 YNFKEQ. V was pared by 3 bases and J by 9 bases, with 21 bases between. The CDR3 consists of 16 residues. The chain's CDR3 is CASSQPLGTVQFEQFF. In nucleotides, the CDR3 is TGTGCCAGCAGCCAGCCCCTCGGGACTGTACAATTTGAGCAGTTCTTC.

This clonotype occurred many times. This chain joins TRBV5-1 and TRBJ2-6; no reliable D call. The V end lost 3 bases, the J end lost 2 bases, and 9 bases lay between the germline ends. The CDR3 is 15 amino acids. The V gene's germline CDR1 is SGHRS and CDR2 YFSETQ. Here the CDR3 DNA reads TGCGCCAGCAGCTCCGCGCTAGCTGGGGCCAACGTCCTGACTTTC. It is translated as CASSSALAGANVLTF.

This chain connects TRBV20-1 to TRBJ2-3, with TRBD2 matching over 7 bases. Germline CDR1 is DFQATT and CDR2 is SNEGSKA (reference sequence). The V and J ends lost 6 bases and 6 bases, in that order; junction bases with no gene match: 18. The length of the CDR3 is 16 residues. The CDR3 DNA reads as TGCAGTGCCGAAACGTTAGCGCGGGAGAGGGCGGATACGCAGTATTTT. The encoded protein is CSAETLARERADTQYF.

This rearrangement joins TRBV6-6 to TRBJ2-7; possible D gene TRBD1, 5 bases. Germline V gives CDR1 MNHNY, CDR2 SVGAGI (reference sequence). CDR3 length equals 13 residues. V was trimmed by 4 bases and J by 7 bases, leaving 14 bases between them. Here the CDR3 reads CASSSLTATEQYF. In nucleotides, the CDR3 is TGTGCCAGCAGTTCTTTGACAGCAACTGAGCAGTACTTC.

The V gene is TRBV7-6, the J gene TRBJ2-4; TRBD1 might be the D (6 bases). The closer fit of TRBJ2-7 to the DNA end suggests the J call may be wrong. The CDR3 has 13 residues. Germline V gene sequence: CDR1 SGHVS, CDR2 FNYEAQ. This CDR3 reads CASSPSQGHEQYF. The CDR3, as DNA: TGTGCCAGCAGCCCGTCTCAGGGGCACGAGCAGTACTTC.

The J gene is TRBJ2-1, the V gene TRBV20-1; 9 bases align to TRBD2. Trimming at V came to 5 bases and at J to 4 bases, leaving 6 bases not matched to a gene. The CDR3 sequence is 14 residues long. CDR1 is DFQATT and CDR2 is SNEGSKA in the germline V gene (reference sequence). The CDR3 region has the DNA TGCAGTGCTTCGCGGACTAGCGCTTACAATGAGCAGTTCTTC. It specifies CSASRTSAYNEQFF.

V and J are TRBV7-7 and TRBJ2-5; the match to TRBD2 covers 7 bases. The CDR3 is made up of 14 amino acids. The trim removed 3 bases at V and 4 bases at J, leaving 5 bases unmatched. The germline V gene has CDR1 SSHAT and CDR2 FNYEAQ (reference sequence). The CDR3 loop reads CASSFAGESETQYF. CDR3 coding DNA: TGTGCCAGCAGCTTCGCGGGAGAATCAGAGACCCAGTACTTC.

The rearrangement uses TRBV20-1 and TRBJ1-2; D is undetermined. There are 12 residues in the CDR3. Germline V gene lookup returns CDR1 DFQATT and CDR2 SNEGSKA (reference sequence). The germline V and J ends were trimmed by 4 bases and 4 bases, with 10 bases remaining between them. CDR3 in DNA: TGCAGTGCTACAGGTTTTCTCTATGGCTACACCTTC. Translated: CSATGFLYGYTF.

This chain's CDR3 is CSAGQSNEKLFF. CDR3 DNA sequence: TGCAGTGCAGGACAGTCTAATGAAAAACTGTTTTTT. The chain carries TRBV20-1 and TRBJ1-4; D perhaps matches TRBD1 (6 bases). This CDR3 contains 12 residues. The germline V gene has CDR1 DFQATT and CDR2 SNEGSKA (reference sequence). V dropped 6 bases and J dropped 3 bases, with 8 bases sitting between them.

The V gene is TRBV7-3, the J gene TRBJ2-1, with a tentative D call TRBD1 (5 bases). The CDR3 has 14 residues. The ends were cut back, 5 bases at V and 8 bases at J, with 16 bases in the middle. Per germline, CDR1 SGHTA and CDR2 FQGTGA. The CDR3 DNA is TGTGCCAGCAGCCCCAGACAGCCCAGCGATGAGCAGTTCTTC. This gives the protein CASSPRQPSDEQFF.

This clonotype occurred a few times. The genes are TRBV7-2 and TRBJ2-7; 9 bases align to TRBD1. V dropped 5 bases and J dropped 4; count of bases not matched to a gene: 18. The CDR3 runs 18 residues. Germline CDR1 SGHTA, CDR2 FQGNSA. This CDR3 is CASSQPLFDRGIRYEQYF. The CDR3, as DNA: TGTGCCAGCAGCCAACCCCTATTCGACAGGGGGATCAGATACGAGCAGTACTTC.

This clonotype showed up just a few times. This chain connects TRBV7-2 to TRBJ2-5; 13 bases line up with TRBD2. The CDR3 runs 16 residues. V lost 2 bases and J lost 3; bases outside the gene matches: 3. Germline V gene data show CDR1 as SGHTA and CDR2 as FQGNSA. This CDR3 is CASSLLGLAGEETQYF. The CDR3 nucleotides are TGTGCCAGCAGCTTACTCGGACTAGCGGGAGAAGAGACCCAGTACTTC.

This clonotype was seen only a few times. The rearrangement uses TRBV15 and TRBJ2-7; D call uncertain. The V gene lost 5 bases and the J gene lost 5 bases, with 13 bases spanning the gap. The CDR3 is made up of 13 amino acids. Germline V gives CDR1 LNHNV, CDR2 YYDKDF (reference sequence). CDR3 nucleotides: TGTGCCACCAGCCTGCAGAGAGTCGACGAGCAGTACTTC. It yields the protein CATSLQRVDEQYF. The full variable domain, completed using reference TRBV15 and TRBJ2-7, is DAMVIQNPRYQVTQFGKPVTLSCSQTLNHNVMYWYQQKSSQAPKLLFHYYDKDFNNEADTPDNFQSRRPNTSFCFLDIRSPGLGDTAMYLCATSLQRVDEQYFGPGTRLTVT.

This chain uses TRBV28 with TRBJ2-3; D call uncertain. The V and J ends lost 3 bases and 3 bases respectively, with 7 bases between them. The CDR3 has 13 amino acids. CDR1 is MDHEN, CDR2 SYDVKM, per germline. CDR3 residues: CASSFIITDTQYF. The CDR3 nucleotides are TGTGCCAGCAGTTTTATAATAACAGATACGCAGTATTTT. Based on the CDR3 plus reference TRBV28 and TRBJ2-3, the full variable domain is DVKVTQSSRYLVKRTGEKVFLECVQDMDHENMFWYRQDPGLGLRLIYFSYDVKMKEKGDIPEGYSVSREKKERFSLILESASTNQTSMYLCASSFIITDTQYFGPGTRLTVL.

The CDR3 region is CASSYVRGVGNQPQHF. The DNA for the CDR3 is TGTGCCAGCAGTTACGTTCGGGGGGTCGGCAATCAGCCCCAGCATTTT. This rearrangement joins TRBV6-2 or TRBV6-3 to TRBJ1-5, with a possible D match to TRBD1 (5 bases). The germline V gene encodes CDR1 MNHEY and CDR2 SVGEGT. Trimming shortened V by 2 bases and J by 2 bases, and 13 bases separated the two germline ends. The CDR3 loop spans 16 amino acids.

V is TRBV20-1 and J is TRBJ2-5; D may be TRBD2 (5 bases). Trimming shortened V by 8 bases and J by 11 bases, and 24 bases separated the two germline ends. The CDR3 consists of 13 residues. Germline assignment: CDR1 DFQATT and CDR2 SNEGSKA (reference sequence). The CDR3 bases are TGCAGTTCAAAGAGGGCGAGTTGGTATGAGCAGTACTTC. It encodes CSSKRASWYEQYF.

V is TRBV12-3 or TRBV12-4 and J is TRBJ2-5, with D unclear. The CDR3 sequence is 14 residues long. Trimming left V 3 bases short and J 4 bases short, with 12 bases between. CDR3 loop: CASSFTGRSETQYF. The CDR3, as DNA: TGTGCCAGCAGTTTCACGGGCAGGTCAGAGACCCAGTACTTC.

The chain carries TRBV7-2 and TRBJ2-6; D call uncertain. The CDR3 consists of 17 residues. Per the germline V gene, CDR1 is SGHTA and CDR2 is FQGNSA. The ends were cut back, 2 bases at V and 0 bases at J, with 11 bases in the middle. As DNA, the CDR3 is TGTGCCAGCAGCTTAACAGCCTCCGTCTCTGGGGCCAACGTCCTGACTTTC. Translating it yields CASSLTASVSGANVLTF.